The 16 T cell receptor beta chains in this list originate from one sample, sequenced in a study of blood T cell repertoires in COVID-19. Data came from immunoSEQ multiplex PCR; TCRdb stores just in-frame clones and leaves some out. The sample consists of about 52,000 clones, roughly 86% of them appearing once. Sequences were obtained from peripheral blood. These receptors were collected from a man of 80 years or more with active or convalescent COVID-19.

This clone came up once. The chain couples TRBV30 to TRBJ2-7, with a tentative D call TRBD1 (5 bases). The CDR3 runs to 12 residues. V was pared by 1 base and J by 3 bases, with 7 bases between. Germline V CDR1 and CDR2: GTSNPN, SVGIG (reference sequence). This chain's CDR3 is CAWSEGDYEQYF. The CDR3 nucleotides read TGTGCCTGGAGTGAAGGGGACTACGAGCAGTACTTC.

This sequence joins TRBV5-8 and TRBJ2-1, with a weak D call TRBD1 (6 bases). The CDR3 has 17 residues. The germline V gene has CDR1 SGHTS and CDR2 YDEGEE. V lost 2 bases and J lost 3, with 18 bases in between. CDR3 sequence: CASSFVRQVWGYNEQFF. CDR3 DNA: TGTGCCAGCAGCTTCGTAAGACAGGTTTGGGGCTACAATGAGCAGTTCTTC.

CDR3 nucleotides: TGTGCCAGCAGCTTAGACAGGGTCACAGATACGCAGTATTTT. It specifies CASSLDRVTDTQYF. The chain combines TRBV7-3 with TRBJ2-3; TRBD1 aligns across 7 bases. Germline assignment: CDR1 SGHTA and CDR2 FQGTGA. Trimming cost V 2 bases and J 2 bases; bases outside gene matches: 1. This CDR3 region has 14 residues.

This rearrangement joins TRBV28 to TRBJ1-1; 8 bases align to TRBD1. Germline V lookup: CDR1 MDHEN, CDR2 SYDVKM. The CDR3 has 15 amino acids. V lost 6 bases, J lost 1 base, and 7 bases stayed unmatched. The CDR3 sequence is CASSISDRGNTEAFF. CDR3 bases: TGTGCCAGCAGCATCTCCGACAGGGGGAACACTGAAGCTTTCTTT.

The chain uses TRBV5-6 and TRBJ2-7, with 8 bases aligning to TRBD1. V was clipped by 0 bases and J by 6 bases; unmatched bases: 8. CDR1 and CDR2 from the germline V gene are SGHDT and YYEEEE. The CDR3 has 15 residues. The CDR3 spells CASSLEGAGGAEQYF. CDR3 DNA sequence: TGTGCCAGCAGCTTGGAGGGCGCAGGGGGCGCCGAGCAGTACTTC.

DNA for the CDR3: TGTGCCAGTAGTTCCGGGACTAGCGGGAGAGCCCCCGAGACCCAGTACTTC. Its translation is CASSSGTSGRAPETQYF. The gene calls are TRBV19 and TRBJ2-5; 14 bases map to TRBD2. J gave up 5 bases and V 5 bases, and 10 bases lay outside the gene matches. This CDR3 comprises 17 residues. Germline CDR1 and CDR2: LNHDA and SQIVND (reference sequence).

The chain has TRBV28 and TRBJ1-5, with 7 positions matching TRBD1. This CDR3 has 14 residues. J lost 6 bases, V lost 7 bases, and 9 bases had no gene match. The germline V gene has CDR1 MDHEN and CDR2 SYDVKM. CDR3 protein: CASIEGAFSQPQHF. The CDR3 region has the DNA TGTGCCAGCATCGAGGGGGCTTTTAGTCAGCCCCAGCATTTT.

The CDR3 DNA follows: TGTGCCAGCAGCCCGTGGACAGGGGGCGGAGGTGGCTACACCTTC. It is translated as CASSPWTGGGGGYTF. The rearrangement joins TRBV7-2 to TRBJ1-2; 11 bases line up with TRBD1. The V segment lost 5 bases and the J segment 7 bases; nucleotides outside the gene matches: 9. The CDR3 loop spans 15 amino acids. Germline CDR1 reads SGHTA; CDR2 reads FQGNSA.

The J gene is TRBJ2-5, the V gene TRBV19; tentative D call: TRBD1 (5 bases). The CDR3 has 12 residues. Trimming stripped 8 bases from V and 5 bases from J, with 12 bases between. Germline V gene data show CDR1 as LNHDA and CDR2 as SQIVND (reference sequence). The CDR3 coding sequence is TGTGCCAGTGGCAGGGCTTCGGAGACCCAGTACTTC. Translated, it gives CASGRASETQYF.

This chain connects TRBV19 to TRBJ2-7; maybe TRBD1 (5 bases). The CDR3 consists of 15 residues. CDR1 and CDR2 (germline): LNHDA, SQIVND (reference sequence). Trimming cost V 5 bases and J 2 bases, with 16 bases left between them. The CDR3 sequence: CASSPLGRTPYEQYF. The CDR3 nucleotides are TGTGCCAGTAGTCCCTTGGGGCGCACCCCCTACGAGCAGTACTTC. Full variable domain (missing parts from reference TRBV19 and TRBJ2-7): DGGITQSPKYLFRKEGQNVTLSCEQNLNHDAMYWYRQDPGQGLRLIYYSQIVNDFQKGDIAEGYSVSREKKESFPLTVTSAQKNPTAFYLCASSPLGRTPYEQYFGPGTRLTVT.

The CDR3 reads CASSPGQNNYGYTF. The DNA of the CDR3 is TGTGCCAGCAGCCCGGGACAGAATAACTATGGCTACACCTTC. The rearrangement joins TRBV6-5 to TRBJ1-2; 7 bases align to TRBD1. This CDR3 comprises 14 residues. V lost 6 bases to trimming and J lost 1 base; unmatched junction nucleotides: 5. Per germline, CDR1 MNHEY and CDR2 SVGAGI.

A note on this clone: This sample also contains other DNA sequences that code for the same CDR3. V is TRBV6-5 and J is TRBJ1-2, with 7 bases aligning to TRBD1. The germline V gene encodes CDR1 MNHEY and CDR2 SVGAGI. The CDR3 runs 12 residues. V was pared by 6 bases and J by 7 bases, with 5 bases of the junction left unmatched. The CDR3 DNA is TGTGCCAGCAGCCGACAGGGTGCTGGCTACACCTTC. Encoded protein: CASSRQGAGYTF.

J is TRBJ1-2 and V is TRBV11-2; possibly TRBD1 for D (5 bases). Germline V gene sequence: CDR1 SGHAT, CDR2 FQNNGV. This CDR3 contains 13 residues. V lost 0 bases, J lost 5 bases, and 7 bases lay in between. The CDR3 nucleotides are TGTGCCAGCAGCTTAGACAGGGATTATGGCTACACCTTC. It codes for CASSLDRDYGYTF.

The chain uses TRBV7-2 and TRBJ2-3; 14 bases line up with TRBD2. The CDR3 covers 17 residues. CDR1 is SGHTA, CDR2 FQGNSA, per germline. The V gene end was trimmed by 5 bases and the J gene end by 3 bases; junction bases not matched to a gene: 7. CDR3 in DNA: TGTGCCAGCAGCCTCGGACTAGCGGGGGGTCGGACAGATACGCAGTATTTT. The encoded protein is CASSLGLAGGRTDTQYF.

The chain joins TRBV7-9 to TRBJ2-6; D is unresolved. From germline, CDR1 is SEHNR and CDR2 FQNEAQ (reference sequence). The CDR3 is 16 amino acids. V was shortened by 4 bases and J by 0 bases, with 10 bases between the two germline ends. The DNA for the CDR3 is TGTGCCAGCAGCTCGCCGCTAAGCTCTGGGGCCAACGTCCTGACTTTC. This gives the protein CASSSPLSSGANVLTF.

The genes are TRBV6-2 or TRBV6-3 and TRBJ2-7, with 8 bases identical to TRBD2. V was clipped by 5 bases and J by 3 bases; unmatched bases: 9. Germline-derived CDR1 and CDR2 are MNHEY and SVGEGT. This CDR3 contains 15 residues. The CDR3 DNA reads TGTGCCAGCAGTCGGGGGGGCGTAGAACGCTACGAGCAGTACTTC. This sequence encodes CASSRGGVERYEQYF.